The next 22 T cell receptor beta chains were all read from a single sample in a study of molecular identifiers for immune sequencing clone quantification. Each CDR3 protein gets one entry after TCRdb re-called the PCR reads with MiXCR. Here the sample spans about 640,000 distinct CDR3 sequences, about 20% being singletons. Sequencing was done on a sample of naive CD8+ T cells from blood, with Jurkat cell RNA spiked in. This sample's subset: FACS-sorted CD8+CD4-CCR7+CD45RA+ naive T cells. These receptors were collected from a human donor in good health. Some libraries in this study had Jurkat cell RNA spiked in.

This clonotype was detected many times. As DNA, the CDR3 is TGTGCCAGCAGCTTAGCGCGTAGCGGGGGGGCCGCGTGGACAGATACGCAGTATTTT. It is translated as CASSLARSGGAAWTDTQYF. V gene TRBV7-8 combines with J gene TRBJ2-3, with 11 nucleotides matching TRBD2. Germline V CDR1 and CDR2: SGHVS, FQNEAQ. Trimming cost V 0 bases and J 3 bases; bases outside gene matches: 11. The CDR3 loop spans 19 amino acids.

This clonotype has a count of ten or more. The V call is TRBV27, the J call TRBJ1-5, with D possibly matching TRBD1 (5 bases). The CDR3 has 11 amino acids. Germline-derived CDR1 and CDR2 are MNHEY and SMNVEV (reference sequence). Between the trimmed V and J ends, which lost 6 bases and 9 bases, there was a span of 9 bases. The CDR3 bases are TGTGCCAGCAGCTGGGGCGGGCCCCAGCATTTT. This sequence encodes CASSWGGPQHF.

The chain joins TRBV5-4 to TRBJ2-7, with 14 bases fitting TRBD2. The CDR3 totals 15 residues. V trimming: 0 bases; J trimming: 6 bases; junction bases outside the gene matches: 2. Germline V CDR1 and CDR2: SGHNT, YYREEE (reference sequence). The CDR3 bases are TGTGCCAGCAGCTTGGGTGGGACTAGCGGGGGCGAGCAGTACTTC. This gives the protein CASSLGGTSGGEQYF.

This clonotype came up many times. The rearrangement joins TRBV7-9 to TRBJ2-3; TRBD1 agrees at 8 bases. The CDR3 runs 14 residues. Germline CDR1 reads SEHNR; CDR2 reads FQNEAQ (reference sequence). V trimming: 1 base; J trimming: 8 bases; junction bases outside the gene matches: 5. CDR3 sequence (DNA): TGTGCCAGCAGCTTAGTGACAGGGGATGGTACGCAGTATTTT. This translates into CASSLVTGDGTQYF.

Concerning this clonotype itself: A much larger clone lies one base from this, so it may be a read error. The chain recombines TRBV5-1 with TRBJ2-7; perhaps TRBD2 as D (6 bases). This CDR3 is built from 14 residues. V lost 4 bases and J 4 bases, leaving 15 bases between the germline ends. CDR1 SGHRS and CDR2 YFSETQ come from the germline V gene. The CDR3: CASSPRGGRYEQYF. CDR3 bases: TGCGCCAGCAGCCCCAGAGGAGGGAGATACGAGCAGTACTTC. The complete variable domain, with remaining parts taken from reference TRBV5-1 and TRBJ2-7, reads KAGVTQTPRYLIKTRGQQVTLSCSPISGHRSVSWYQQTPGQGLQFLFEYFSETQRNKGNFPGRFSGRQFSNSRSEMNVSTLELGDSALYLCASSPRGGRYEQYFGPGTRLTVT.

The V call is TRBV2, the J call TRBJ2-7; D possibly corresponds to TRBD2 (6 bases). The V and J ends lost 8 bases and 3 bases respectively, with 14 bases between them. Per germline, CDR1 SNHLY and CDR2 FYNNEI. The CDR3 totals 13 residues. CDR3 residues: CASRDSGDYEQYF. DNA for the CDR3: TGTGCCAGCCGCGATTCGGGAGACTACGAGCAGTACTTC.

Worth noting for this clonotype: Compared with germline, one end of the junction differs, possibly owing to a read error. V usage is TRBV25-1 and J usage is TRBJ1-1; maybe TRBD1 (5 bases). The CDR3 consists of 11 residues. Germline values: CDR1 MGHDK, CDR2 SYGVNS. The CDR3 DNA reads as TGTGCCAGCCGGGGGTCTACTGAAGGTTTCTTT. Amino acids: CASRGSTEGFF. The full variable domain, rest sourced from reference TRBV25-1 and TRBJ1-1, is EADIYQTPRYLVIGTGKKITLECSQTMGHDKMYWYQQDPGMELHLIHYSYGVNSTEKGDLSSESTVSRIRTEHFPLTLESARPSHTSQYLCASRGSTEGFFGQGTRLTVV.

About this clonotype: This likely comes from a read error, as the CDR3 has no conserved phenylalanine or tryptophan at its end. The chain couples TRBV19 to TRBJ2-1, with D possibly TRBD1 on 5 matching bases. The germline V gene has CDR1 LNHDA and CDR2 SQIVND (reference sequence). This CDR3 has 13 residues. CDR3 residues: CAGSIDSYNEQFL. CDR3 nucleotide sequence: TGTGCCGGTAGTATTGACAGTTACAATGAGCAGTTCCTC.

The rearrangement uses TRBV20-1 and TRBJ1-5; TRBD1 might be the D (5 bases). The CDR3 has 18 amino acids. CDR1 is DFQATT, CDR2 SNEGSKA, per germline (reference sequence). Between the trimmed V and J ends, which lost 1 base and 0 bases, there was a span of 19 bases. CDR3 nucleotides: TGCAGTGCTAGAGTGCGCCGGGACGGATCATATAGCAATCAGCCCCAGCATTTT. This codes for CSARVRRDGSYSNQPQHF.

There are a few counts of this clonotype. CDR3 sequence: CAGKTGLYTEAFF. The CDR3 region has the DNA TGTGCCGGGAAAACAGGTCTTTACACTGAAGCTTTCTTT. The chain combines TRBV30 with TRBJ1-1, with a possible D match to TRBD1 (5 bases). The CDR3 runs 13 residues. CDR1 and CDR2 (germline): GTSNPN, SVGIG (reference sequence). V dropped 8 bases and J dropped 3 bases, with 16 bases sitting between them.

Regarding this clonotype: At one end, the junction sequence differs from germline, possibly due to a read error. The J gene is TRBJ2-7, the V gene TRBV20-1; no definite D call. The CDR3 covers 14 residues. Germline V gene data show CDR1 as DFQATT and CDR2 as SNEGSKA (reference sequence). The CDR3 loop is CSARGSTPSYEQHF. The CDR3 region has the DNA TGCAGTGCCCGTGGGTCTACTCCCTCCTACGAGCAGCACTTC.

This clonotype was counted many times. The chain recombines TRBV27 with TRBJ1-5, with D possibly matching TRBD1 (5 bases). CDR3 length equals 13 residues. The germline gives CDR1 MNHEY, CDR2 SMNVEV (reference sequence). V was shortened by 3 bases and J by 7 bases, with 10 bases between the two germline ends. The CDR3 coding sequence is TGTGCCAGCAGTTTGGGGGTCAGGCAGCCCCAGCATTTT. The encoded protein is CASSLGVRQPQHF.

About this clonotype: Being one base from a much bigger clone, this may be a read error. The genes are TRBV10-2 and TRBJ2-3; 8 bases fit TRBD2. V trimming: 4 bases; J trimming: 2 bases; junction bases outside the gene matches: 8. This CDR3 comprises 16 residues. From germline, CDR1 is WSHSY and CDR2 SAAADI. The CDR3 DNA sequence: TGCGCCAGCAGTGGTCGGTCGGGGGGGAACACAGATACGCAGTATTTT. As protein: CASSGRSGGNTDTQYF.

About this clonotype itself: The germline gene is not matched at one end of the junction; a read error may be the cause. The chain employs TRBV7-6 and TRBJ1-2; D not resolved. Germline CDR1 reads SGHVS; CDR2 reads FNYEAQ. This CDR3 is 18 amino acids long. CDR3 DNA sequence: TGTACCAGCAGCTTAGCTGGGAGAGGAGCCGAGCTTAACTATGGCTACACCTTC. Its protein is CTSSLAGRGAELNYGYTF. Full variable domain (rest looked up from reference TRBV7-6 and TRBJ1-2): GAGVSQSPRYKVTKRGQDVALRCDPISGHVSLYWYRQALGQGPEFLTYFNYEAQQDKSGLPNDRFSAERPEGSISTLTIQRTEQRDSAMYRCTSSLAGRGAELNYGYTFGSGTRLTVV.

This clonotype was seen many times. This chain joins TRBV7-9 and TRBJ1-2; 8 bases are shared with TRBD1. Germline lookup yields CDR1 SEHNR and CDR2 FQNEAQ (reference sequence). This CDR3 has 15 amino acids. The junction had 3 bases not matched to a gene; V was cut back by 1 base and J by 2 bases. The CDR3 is CASSLGPGGNYGYTF. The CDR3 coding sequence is TGTGCCAGCAGCTTAGGCCCAGGGGGCAACTATGGCTACACCTTC.

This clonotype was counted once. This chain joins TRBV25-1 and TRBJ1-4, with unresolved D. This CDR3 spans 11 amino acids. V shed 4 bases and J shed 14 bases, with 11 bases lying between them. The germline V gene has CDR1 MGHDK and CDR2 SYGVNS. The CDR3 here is CASSAKGWLFF. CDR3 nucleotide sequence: TGTGCCAGCAGTGCGAAAGGTTGGCTGTTTTTT.

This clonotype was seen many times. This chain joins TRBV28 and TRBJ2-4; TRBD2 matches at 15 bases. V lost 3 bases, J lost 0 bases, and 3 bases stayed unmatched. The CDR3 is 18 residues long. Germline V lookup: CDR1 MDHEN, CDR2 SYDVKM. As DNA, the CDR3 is TGTGCCAGCAGTTTGGGGACTAGCGGGGGGCTAGCCAAAAACATTCAGTACTTC. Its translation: CASSLGTSGGLAKNIQYF.

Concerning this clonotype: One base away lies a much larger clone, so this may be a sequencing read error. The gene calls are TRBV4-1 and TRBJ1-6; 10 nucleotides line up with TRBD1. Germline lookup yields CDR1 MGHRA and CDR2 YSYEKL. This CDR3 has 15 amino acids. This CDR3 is CASSQGGQGVLALYF. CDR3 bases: TGCGCCAGCAGCCAAGGAGGACAGGGGGTCTTGGCCCTCTACTTT.

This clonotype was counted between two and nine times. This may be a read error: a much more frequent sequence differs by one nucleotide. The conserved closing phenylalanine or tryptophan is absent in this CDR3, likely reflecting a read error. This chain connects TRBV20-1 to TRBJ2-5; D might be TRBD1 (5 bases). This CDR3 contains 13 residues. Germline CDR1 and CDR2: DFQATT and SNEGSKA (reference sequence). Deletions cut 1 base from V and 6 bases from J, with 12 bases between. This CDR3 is CSARVSGMKTQYL. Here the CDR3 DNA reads TGCAGTGCTAGAGTATCAGGGATGAAGACCCAGTACCTC.

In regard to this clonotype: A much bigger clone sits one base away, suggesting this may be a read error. CDR3 sequence reads: CASSRARQYQETQYF. The CDR3 nucleotides read TGTGCCAGCAGCCGAGCCAGACAGTACCAAGAGACCCAGTACTTC. The chain couples TRBV14 to TRBJ2-5; D perhaps matches TRBD1 (5 bases). This CDR3 comprises 15 residues. Trimming removed 4 bases at V and 0 bases at J, with 12 bases between. CDR1 and CDR2 (germline): SGHDN, FVKESK.

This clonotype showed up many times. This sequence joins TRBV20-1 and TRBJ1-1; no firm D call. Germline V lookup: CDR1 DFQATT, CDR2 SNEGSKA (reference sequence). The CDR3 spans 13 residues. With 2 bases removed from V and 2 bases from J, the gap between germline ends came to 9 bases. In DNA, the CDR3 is TGCAGTGCTAGAATTAGAGGCAACACTGAAGCTTTCTTT. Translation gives CSARIRGNTEAFF.

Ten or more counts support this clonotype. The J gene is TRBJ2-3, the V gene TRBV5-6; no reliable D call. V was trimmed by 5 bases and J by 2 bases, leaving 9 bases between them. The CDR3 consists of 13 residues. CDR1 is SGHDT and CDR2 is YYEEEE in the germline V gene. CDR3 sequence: CASSNRYTDTQYF. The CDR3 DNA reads TGTGCCAGCAGTAACCGGTACACAGATACGCAGTATTTT. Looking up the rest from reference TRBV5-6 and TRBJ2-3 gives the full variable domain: DAGVTQSPTHLIKTRGQQVTLRCSPKSGHDTVSWYQQALGQGPQFIFQYYEEEERQRGNFPDRFSGHQFPNYSSELNVNALLLGDSALYLCASSNRYTDTQYFGPGTRLTVL.